Sequencing of this T cell receptor (beta chain) was carried out in a study of Ad26.COV2.S vaccination and SARS-CoV-2 variants. General observations from the study: Using TCR breadth and depth analyses may have led to underestimated total T cell responses. Ad26.COV2.S recipients had broader spike-specific TCRs (P = 0.0014).

Of note for this clone: Its matching antigen is unknown.

The treatment is: around 19 received Ad26.COV2.S at low or high dose, single or two shots; 5 received placebo; per-sample allocation not given. Each sample was drawn 63 days after the first injection (of vaccine or placebo). Assay: immunoSEQ multiplex PCR; the TCRdb copy retains only in-frame clones and omits some. Counted here are fewer than 400,000 clones, 70% to 90% occurring once; the ten biggest clones make up around 2%. This CDR3 is 13 amino acids long. Trimming took off 4 bases at V and 3 bases at J, with 10 bases between the two ends. Germline V lookup: CDR1 MNHNY, CDR2 SVGAGI (reference sequence).

The sequence came from a person between 18 and 65 years old who received the Ad26.COV2.S COVID-19 vaccine or a placebo. This chain uses TRBV6-6 with TRBJ2-7; no clear D gene. This specimen consisted of peripheral blood, obtained in a trial of Ad26.COV2.S vaccine versus placebo. In nucleotides, the CDR3 is TGTGCCAGCAGTTTAGGGATTTTCTACGAGCAGTACTTC. It encodes CASSLGIFYEQYF.